This T cell receptor beta chain was recovered during a study of post-analysis software for immune sequencing data. Study results and caveats: Roughly 5 TRBV segments, TRBV5-6, TRBV5-1 and TRBV20-1 among them, were found more frequent in patients than controls. Samples from one preparation batch, clustered by F measure, grouped strongly together.

Worth noting for this clonotype: What it recognizes is unknown.

The CDR3 loop spans 12 amino acids. Deletions cut 6 bases from V and 2 bases from J, with 10 bases between. Germline values: CDR1 SQVTM, CDR2 ANQGSEA. TCR beta libraries were prepared from cDNA with unique molecular identifiers. When about 1 to 11 million T cells were used, they gave about 550,000 cDNA molecules. One entry per CDR3 protein, called by TCRdb with MiXCR from the PCR reads. The sample yields about 620,000 distinct CDR3 sequences, about 44% seen once. This receptor was obtained from a girl aged 5 to 17 with multiple sclerosis. The chain has TRBV29-1 and TRBJ2-5, with TRBD1 as a possible D gene (5 bases). Sequenced: blood. CDR3 bases: TGCAGCGTGATTCACAGGCAAGAGACCCAGTACTTC. It is translated as CSVIHRQETQYF.